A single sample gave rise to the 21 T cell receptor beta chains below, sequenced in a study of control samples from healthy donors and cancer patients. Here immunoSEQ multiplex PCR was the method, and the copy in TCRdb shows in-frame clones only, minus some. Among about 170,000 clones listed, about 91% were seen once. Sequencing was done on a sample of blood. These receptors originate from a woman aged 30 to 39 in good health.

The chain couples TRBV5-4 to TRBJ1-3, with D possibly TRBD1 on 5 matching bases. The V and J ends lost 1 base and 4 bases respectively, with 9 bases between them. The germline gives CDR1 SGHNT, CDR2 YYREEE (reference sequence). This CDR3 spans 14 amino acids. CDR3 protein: CASSLKGHGNTIYF. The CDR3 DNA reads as TGTGCCAGCAGCTTGAAGGGGCACGGAAACACCATATATTTT.

In nucleotides, the CDR3 is TGTGCCAGCAGCCCCCAACTAGGGACAGCACAAAATGGCTACACCTTC. Translation: CASSPQLGTAQNGYTF. This chain connects TRBV7-9 to TRBJ1-2; 7 bases agree with TRBD1. J was trimmed by 6 bases and V by 5 bases; bases with no gene match: 15. CDR1 is SEHNR and CDR2 is FQNEAQ in the germline V gene (reference sequence). The CDR3 runs 16 residues.

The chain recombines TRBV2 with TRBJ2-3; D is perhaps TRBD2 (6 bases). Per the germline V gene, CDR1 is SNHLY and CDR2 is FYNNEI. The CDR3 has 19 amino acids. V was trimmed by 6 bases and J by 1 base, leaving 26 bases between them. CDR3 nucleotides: TGTGCCAGCAGAAAAACCAACGACGGGAGAAATCCTGGCACAGATACGCAGTATTTT. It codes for CASRKTNDGRNPGTDTQYF.

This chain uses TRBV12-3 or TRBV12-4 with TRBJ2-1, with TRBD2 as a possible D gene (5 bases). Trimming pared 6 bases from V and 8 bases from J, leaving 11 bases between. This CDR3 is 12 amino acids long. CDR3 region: CASRTRTDEQFF. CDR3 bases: TGTGCCAGCAGAACACGGACTGATGAGCAGTTCTTC.

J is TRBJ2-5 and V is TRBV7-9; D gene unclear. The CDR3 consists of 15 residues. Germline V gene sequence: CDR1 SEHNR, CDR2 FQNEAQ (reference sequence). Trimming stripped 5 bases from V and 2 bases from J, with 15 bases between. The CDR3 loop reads CASSPAHTSQETQYF. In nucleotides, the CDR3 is TGTGCCAGCAGCCCTGCTCATACCTCTCAAGAGACCCAGTACTTC.

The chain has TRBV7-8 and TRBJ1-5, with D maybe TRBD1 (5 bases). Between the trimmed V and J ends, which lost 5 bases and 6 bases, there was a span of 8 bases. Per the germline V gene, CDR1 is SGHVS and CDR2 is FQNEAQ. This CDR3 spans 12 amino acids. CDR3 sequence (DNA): TGTGCCAGCAGCACCACAGGTCAGCCCCAGCATTTT. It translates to CASSTTGQPQHF.

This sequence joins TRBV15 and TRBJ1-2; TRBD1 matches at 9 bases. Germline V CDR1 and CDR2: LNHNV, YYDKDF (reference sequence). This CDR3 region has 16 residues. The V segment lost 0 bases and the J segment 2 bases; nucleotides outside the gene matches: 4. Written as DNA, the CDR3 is TGTGCCACCAGCAGAGAGGCACAGGGGGCAAACTATGGCTACACCTTC. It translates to CATSREAQGANYGYTF.

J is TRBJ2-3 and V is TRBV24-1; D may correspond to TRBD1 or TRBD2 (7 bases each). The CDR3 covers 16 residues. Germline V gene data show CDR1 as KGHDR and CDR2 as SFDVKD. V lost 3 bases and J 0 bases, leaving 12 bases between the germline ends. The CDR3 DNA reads TGTGCCACCAGTGATCCAGCGGGACAGAGCACAGATACGCAGTATTTT. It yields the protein CATSDPAGQSTDTQYF.

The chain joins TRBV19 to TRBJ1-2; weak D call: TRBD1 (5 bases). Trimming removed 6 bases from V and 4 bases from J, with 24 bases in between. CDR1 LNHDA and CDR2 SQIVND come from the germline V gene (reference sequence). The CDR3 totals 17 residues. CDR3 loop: CASRPPTGTEASYGYTF. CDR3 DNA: TGTGCCAGTAGGCCCCCTACCGGGACGGAAGCTTCCTATGGCTACACCTTC.

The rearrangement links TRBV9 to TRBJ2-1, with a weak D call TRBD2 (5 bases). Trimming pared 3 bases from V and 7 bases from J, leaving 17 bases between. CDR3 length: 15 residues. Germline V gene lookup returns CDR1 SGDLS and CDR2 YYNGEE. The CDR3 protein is CASSAPPRGGNEQFF. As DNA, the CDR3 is TGTGCCAGCAGCGCTCCCCCCCGGGGTGGGAATGAGCAGTTCTTC. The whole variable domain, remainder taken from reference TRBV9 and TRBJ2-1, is DSGVTQTPKHLITATGQRVTLRCSPRSGDLSVYWYQQSLDQGLQFLIQYYNGEERAKGNILERFSAQQFPDLHSELNLSSLELGDSALYFCASSAPPRGGNEQFFGPGTRLTVL.

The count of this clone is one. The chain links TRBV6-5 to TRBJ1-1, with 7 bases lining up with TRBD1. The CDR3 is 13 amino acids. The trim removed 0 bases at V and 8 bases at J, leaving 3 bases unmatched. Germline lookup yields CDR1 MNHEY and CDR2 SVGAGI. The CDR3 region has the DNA TGTGCCAGCAGTTACTCAGGGACAGACGAAGCTTTCTTT. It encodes CASSYSGTDEAFF.

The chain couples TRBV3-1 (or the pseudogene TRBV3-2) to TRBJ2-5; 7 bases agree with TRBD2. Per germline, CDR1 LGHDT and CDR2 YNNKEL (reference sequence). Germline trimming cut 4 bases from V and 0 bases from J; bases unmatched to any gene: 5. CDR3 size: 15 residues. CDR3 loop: CASSRILADQETQYF. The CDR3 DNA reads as TGTGCCAGCAGCCGGATTCTAGCGGACCAAGAGACCCAGTACTTC.

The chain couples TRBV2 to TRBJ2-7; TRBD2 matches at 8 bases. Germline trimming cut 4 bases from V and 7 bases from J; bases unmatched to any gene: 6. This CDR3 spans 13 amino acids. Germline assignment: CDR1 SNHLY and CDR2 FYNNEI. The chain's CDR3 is CASSVSIAGEQYV. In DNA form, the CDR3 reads TGTGCCAGCAGTGTCTCTATAGCGGGAGAGCAGTACGTC.

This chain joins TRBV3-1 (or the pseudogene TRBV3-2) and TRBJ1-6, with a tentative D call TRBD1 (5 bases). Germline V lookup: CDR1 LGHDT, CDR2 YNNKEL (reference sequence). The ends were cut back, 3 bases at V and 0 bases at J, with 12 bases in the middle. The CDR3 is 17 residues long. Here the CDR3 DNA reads TGTGCCAGCAGCCAGGACGGGACGAGCTCCTATAATTCACCCCTCCACTTT. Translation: CASSQDGTSSYNSPLHF.

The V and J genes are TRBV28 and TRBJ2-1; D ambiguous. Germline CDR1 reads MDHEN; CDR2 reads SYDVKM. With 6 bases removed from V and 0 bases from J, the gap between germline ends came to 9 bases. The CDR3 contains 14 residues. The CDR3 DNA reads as TGTGCCAGCAGGCCGTTCAGCTCCTACAATGAGCAGTTCTTC. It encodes CASRPFSSYNEQFF. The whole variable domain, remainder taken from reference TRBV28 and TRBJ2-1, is DVKVTQSSRYLVKRTGEKVFLECVQDMDHENMFWYRQDPGLGLRLIYFSYDVKMKEKGDIPEGYSVSREKKERFSLILESASTNQTSMYLCASRPFSSYNEQFFGPGTRLTVL.

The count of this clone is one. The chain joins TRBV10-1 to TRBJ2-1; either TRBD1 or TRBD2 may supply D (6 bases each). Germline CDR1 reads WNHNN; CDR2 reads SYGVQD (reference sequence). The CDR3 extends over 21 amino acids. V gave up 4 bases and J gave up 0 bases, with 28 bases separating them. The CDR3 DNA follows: TGCGCCAGCAGTGGACCCGAGTCTCCATGGAAGGGGGGAAGCTCCTACAATGAGCAGTTCTTC. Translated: CASSGPESPWKGGSSYNEQFF.

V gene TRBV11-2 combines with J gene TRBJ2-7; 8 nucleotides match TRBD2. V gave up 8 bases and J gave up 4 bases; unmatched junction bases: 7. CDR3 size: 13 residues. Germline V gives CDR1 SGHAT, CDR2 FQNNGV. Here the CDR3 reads CASFPREGYEQYF. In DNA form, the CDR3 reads TGTGCCAGCTTCCCTCGGGAGGGTTACGAGCAGTACTTC. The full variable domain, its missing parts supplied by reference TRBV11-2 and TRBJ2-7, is EAGVAQSPRYKIIEKRQSVAFWCNPISGHATLYWYQQILGQGPKLLIQFQNNGVVDDSQLPKDRFSAERLKGVDSTLKIQPAKLEDSAVYLCASFPREGYEQYFGPGTRLTVT.

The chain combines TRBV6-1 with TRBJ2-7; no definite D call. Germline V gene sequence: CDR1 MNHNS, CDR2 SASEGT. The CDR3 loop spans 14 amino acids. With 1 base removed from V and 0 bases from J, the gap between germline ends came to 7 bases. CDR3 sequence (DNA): TGTGCCAGCAGTGAAGAGGGTTACTCCTACGAGCAGTACTTC. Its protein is CASSEEGYSYEQYF.

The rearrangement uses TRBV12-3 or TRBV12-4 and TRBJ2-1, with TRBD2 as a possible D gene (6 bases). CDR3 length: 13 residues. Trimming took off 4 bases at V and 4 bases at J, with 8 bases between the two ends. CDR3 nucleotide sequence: TGTGCCAGCAGTTCTGGGACTTACAATGAGCAGTTCTTC. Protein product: CASSSGTYNEQFF.

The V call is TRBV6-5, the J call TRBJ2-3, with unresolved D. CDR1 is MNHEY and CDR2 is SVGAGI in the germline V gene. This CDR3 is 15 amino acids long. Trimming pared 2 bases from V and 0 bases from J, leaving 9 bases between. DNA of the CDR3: TGTGCCAGCAGTTACCCCAGATCTAGCACAGATACGCAGTATTTT. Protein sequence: CASSYPRSSTDTQYF.

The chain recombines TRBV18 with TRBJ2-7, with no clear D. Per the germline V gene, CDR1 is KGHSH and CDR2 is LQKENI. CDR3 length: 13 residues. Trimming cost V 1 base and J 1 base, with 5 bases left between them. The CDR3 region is CASSPQWSYEQYF. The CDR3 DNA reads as TGTGCCAGCTCACCACAGTGGTCCTACGAGCAGTACTTC.